The TCR beta chain under discussion was sequenced for a study of T cell repertoires in cytomegalovirus infection. Study-level points and caveats: Carriage of CMV together with the relevant HLA was identifiable through cumulative public TCR beta family frequency. Dominating the ex vivo response were TCR beta clonotypes that were CMV-specific and HLA-C-restricted.

Germline V CDR1 and CDR2: MNHNS, SASEGT. The V and J ends lost 0 bases and 0 bases respectively, with 9 bases between them. This CDR3 contains 15 residues. This clonotype was detected ten times or more. Its antigen is still unknown. TCRdb processed the reads anew with MiXCR; each CDR3 protein has one entry. The top ten clones hold 10% of a sample with hundreds of thousands of distinct CDR3 sequences, about 11% of them seen once. Material for sequencing was PBMCs. The receptor comes from a human donor in good health (CMV status not recorded). Some clones in this sample may be carry-over from other donors' samples. V is TRBV6-1 and J is TRBJ2-7, with D possibly TRBD1 on 5 matching bases. CDR3 bases: TGTGCCAGCAGTGAAGCGCCACAGGCCTCCTACGAGCAGTACTTC. Its protein is CASSEAPQASYEQYF.